One sample yielded the 21 T cell receptor beta chains listed below, sequenced in a study of blood T cell repertoires in COVID-19. The assay was immunoSEQ multiplex PCR, and TCRdb's table has in-frame clones only and misses some. The sample carries about 15,000 clones, 85% to 90% recorded once. The sequenced sample consisted of peripheral blood. These receptors came from a man aged 55 to 70 with acute or convalescent COVID-19.

The V gene is TRBV5-4, the J gene TRBJ2-7; TRBD1 matches at 9 bases. This CDR3 has 16 residues. Losses at the gene ends were 3 bases for V and 2 bases for J; bases not matched to a gene: 9. CDR1 is SGHNT and CDR2 is YYREEE in the germline V gene (reference sequence). The CDR3 protein is CASSSRGTGPPYEQYF. CDR3 in DNA: TGTGCCAGCAGCTCGCGTGGGACAGGGCCCCCCTACGAGCAGTACTTC. Supplemented by reference TRBV5-4 and TRBJ2-7, the full variable domain reads ETGVTQSPTHLIKTRGQQVTLRCSSQSGHNTVSWYQQALGQGPQFIFQYYREEENGRGNFPPRFSGLQFPNYSSELNVNALELDDSALYLCASSSRGTGPPYEQYFGPGTRLTVT.

The V call is TRBV3-1 (or the pseudogene TRBV3-2), the J call TRBJ2-1; 7 nucleotides line up with TRBD1. This CDR3 region has 15 residues. V trimming: 4 bases; J trimming: 3 bases; junction bases outside the gene matches: 6. Per germline, CDR1 LGHDT and CDR2 YNNKEL (reference sequence). In DNA form, the CDR3 reads TGTGCCAGCAGCCCGACCCGGGACAGCTACAATGAGCAGTTCTTC. This translates into CASSPTRDSYNEQFF.

The chain carries TRBV28 and TRBJ2-7; the D gene is possibly TRBD1 (6 bases). There are 12 residues in the CDR3. The germline V and J ends were trimmed by 2 bases and 5 bases, with 7 bases remaining between them. Germline values: CDR1 MDHEN, CDR2 SYDVKM. CDR3 sequence: CASSLGTNEQYF. In DNA, the CDR3 is TGTGCCAGCAGTTTAGGGACAAACGAGCAGTACTTC.

The J gene is TRBJ2-1, the V gene TRBV4-3; TRBD2 might be the D (6 bases). This CDR3 contains 14 residues. The germline CDR1 and CDR2 sequences are LGHNA and YSLEER. Trimming removed 0 bases at V and 4 bases at J, with 7 bases between. Here the CDR3 reads CASSQEEGYNEQFF. DNA for the CDR3: TGCGCCAGCAGCCAAGAGGAGGGATACAATGAGCAGTTCTTC.

The J gene is TRBJ2-6, the V gene TRBV4-3; weak D call: TRBD1 (6 bases). The CDR3 spans 15 residues. Trimming removed 4 bases at V and 4 bases at J, with 11 bases between. Germline CDR1 reads LGHNA; CDR2 reads YSLEER. The CDR3 coding sequence is TGCGCCAGCAGCCCCCAGGGGTTGGGGGCCAACGTCCTGACTTTC. This gives the protein CASSPQGLGANVLTF.

This clone showed up just once. The chain joins TRBV5-6 to TRBJ2-3, with D possibly matching TRBD2 (5 bases). Germline V CDR1 and CDR2: SGHDT, YYEEEE. Trimming took 0 bases from V and 6 from J, leaving 11 bases between them. The CDR3 consists of 14 residues. The CDR3 coding sequence is TGTGCCAGCAGCTTGGTATCGGGGTTGGATACGCAGTATTTT. Its translation is CASSLVSGLDTQYF.

This clone appeared a single time. The chain couples TRBV28 to TRBJ1-2; D is undetermined. The CDR3 has 13 residues. Trimming removed 5 bases from V and 2 bases from J, with 9 bases in between. Germline values: CDR1 MDHEN, CDR2 SYDVKM. The CDR3 bases are TGTGCCAGCAGTCCCCCGGTCAACTATGGCTACACCTTC. Its protein product is CASSPPVNYGYTF.

This clone has more than one count but fewer than ten. This chain connects TRBV10-1 to TRBJ2-7; maybe TRBD1 (5 bases). CDR3 size: 15 residues. Germline CDR1 and CDR2: WNHNN and SYGVQD (reference sequence). Trimming left V 2 bases short and J 3 bases short, with 14 bases between. The CDR3 DNA follows: TGCGCCAGCAGTGAGGGTCAGGACACCTACTACGAGCAGTACTTC. Its protein is CASSEGQDTYYEQYF.

This chain connects TRBV5-1 to TRBJ1-2, with unresolved D. The V gene's germline CDR1 is SGHRS and CDR2 YFSETQ. This CDR3 has 14 residues. Trimming took off 1 base at V and 2 bases at J, with 9 bases between the two ends. This CDR3 is CASSLQVSNYGYTF. CDR3 coding DNA: TGCGCCAGCAGCTTGCAGGTATCGAACTATGGCTACACCTTC.

The V and J genes are TRBV18 and TRBJ2-1; 7 bases are shared with TRBD2. This CDR3 has 15 amino acids. Germline values: CDR1 KGHSH, CDR2 LQKENI. Losses at the gene ends were 3 bases for V and 4 bases for J; bases not matched to a gene: 6. CDR3 DNA: TGTGCCAGCTCACCCGCGGGGGACTATTACAATGAGCAGTTCTTC. Translation gives CASSPAGDYYNEQFF.

The V call is TRBV10-3, the J call TRBJ2-7; 10 nucleotides match TRBD2. The CDR3 has 15 amino acids. V gave up 2 bases and J gave up 6 bases; unmatched junction bases: 7. The germline gives CDR1 ENHRY, CDR2 SYGVKD. CDR3 loop: CAISEGSGGESEQYF. The CDR3 coding sequence is TGTGCCATCAGTGAGGGAAGCGGGGGGGAGAGCGAGCAGTACTTC.

The CDR3 sequence is CASSSHSGDQPHEQYF. DNA for the CDR3: TGTGCCAGCAGTTCACACTCGGGGGACCAGCCCCACGAGCAGTACTTC. This chain uses TRBV28 with TRBJ2-7; weak D call: TRBD2 (6 bases). Between the trimmed V and J ends, which lost 4 bases and 5 bases, there was a span of 21 bases. From germline, CDR1 is MDHEN and CDR2 SYDVKM. This CDR3 region has 16 residues.

This chain joins TRBV28 and TRBJ1-6, with 8 bases aligning to TRBD1. J gave up 6 bases and V 9 bases, and 4 bases lay outside the gene matches. The CDR3 spans 13 residues. Germline V CDR1 and CDR2: MDHEN, SYDVKM. The CDR3 loop is CASHGQGNSPLHF. The DNA for the CDR3 is TGTGCCAGTCACGGACAGGGTAATTCACCCCTCCACTTT.

The V call is TRBV6-1, the J call TRBJ2-7; 8 bases fit TRBD1. V was pared by 3 bases and J by 2 bases, with 3 bases of the junction left unmatched. The CDR3 is made up of 14 amino acids. Germline CDR1 and CDR2: MNHNS and SASEGT. For the CDR3, the DNA is TGTGCCAGCAGTGACCGGGACAGGACCTACGAGCAGTACTTC. It encodes CASSDRDRTYEQYF.

V is TRBV30 and J is TRBJ2-5, with D perhaps matching TRBD2 (7 bases). CDR1 and CDR2 (germline): GTSNPN, SVGIG (reference sequence). Between the trimmed V and J ends, which lost 0 bases and 5 bases, there was a span of 19 bases. CDR3 length: 16 residues. In nucleotides, the CDR3 is TGTGCCTGGAGTGTACAGGCTGGGGGGGCCGGGGAGACCCAGTACTTC. Translating gives CAWSVQAGGAGETQYF.

The chain combines TRBV7-9 with TRBJ1-1; tentative D call: TRBD1 (6 bases). Germline V gene data show CDR1 as SEHNR and CDR2 as FQNEAQ (reference sequence). Trimming took off 2 bases at V and 1 base at J, with 8 bases between the two ends. This CDR3 has 14 residues. The CDR3 DNA follows: TGTGCCAGCAGCTTACAGGGGACGAACACTGAAGCTTTCTTT. This gives the protein CASSLQGTNTEAFF.

The V gene is TRBV11-1, the J gene TRBJ2-7, with D hard to call. CDR3 length: 12 residues. Trimming shortened V by 1 base and J by 1 base, and 2 bases separated the two germline ends. Germline values: CDR1 SGHAT, CDR2 FQDESV (reference sequence). For the CDR3, the DNA is TGTGCCAGCAGCTTAGTATCCTACGAGCAGTACTTC. It specifies CASSLVSYEQYF.

This sequence joins TRBV7-2 and TRBJ2-7, with 9 bases fitting TRBD1. CDR1 and CDR2 (germline): SGHTA, FQGNSA. J gave up 2 bases and V 5 bases, and 1 base lay outside the gene matches. This CDR3 is 13 amino acids long. The CDR3 region is CASSRTGAYEQYF. The CDR3 DNA reads TGTGCCAGCAGCCGGACAGGGGCCTACGAGCAGTACTTC.

The chain joins TRBV7-2 to TRBJ2-6; D remains ambiguous. The CDR3 has 16 residues. Per germline, CDR1 SGHTA and CDR2 FQGNSA. V gave up 1 base and J gave up 0 bases, with 7 bases separating them. CDR3 sequence: CASSLVVGSGANVLTF. CDR3 in DNA: TGTGCCAGCAGCTTAGTTGTCGGCTCTGGGGCCAACGTCCTGACTTTC.

This clone was recorded once. This sequence joins TRBV27 and TRBJ2-3, with 10 positions matching TRBD2. CDR1 and CDR2 (germline): MNHEY, SMNVEV (reference sequence). The V segment lost 7 bases and the J segment 6 bases; nucleotides outside the gene matches: 10. This CDR3 comprises 15 residues. The DNA of the CDR3 is TGTGCCAGCACAGCGGGGGGGCCTTGGCGGGATACGCAGTATTTT. It codes for CASTAGGPWRDTQYF.

This clone was found a few times. This chain uses TRBV5-4 with TRBJ2-7; 13 bases are shared with TRBD2. CDR1 and CDR2 (germline): SGHNT, YYREEE (reference sequence). The V and J ends lost 0 bases and 4 bases, in that order; junction bases with no gene match: 1. CDR3 length equals 15 residues. The CDR3 here is CASSLGLAGGYEQYF. As DNA, the CDR3 is TGTGCCAGCAGCTTGGGACTAGCGGGGGGATACGAGCAGTACTTC. The entire variable domain, with the rest obtained from reference TRBV5-4 and TRBJ2-7, is as follows: ETGVTQSPTHLIKTRGQQVTLRCSSQSGHNTVSWYQQALGQGPQFIFQYYREEENGRGNFPPRFSGLQFPNYSSELNVNALELDDSALYLCASSLGLAGGYEQYFGPGTRLTVT.